This TCR beta chain stems from a study of T cell responses to AZD1222 COVID-19 vaccine. Overall study results and limits: Close to half of all spike-specific TCRs reportedly target regions of the variants that are unmutated. Among AZD1222 vaccinees, only five to seven were seropositive at baseline. Donors in the cohort were predominantly white British and more often female, and clonal diversity was possibly underestimated.

In this sample, this clone turned up once. Its specificity is unknown. This CDR3 has 15 amino acids. Germline V lookup: CDR1 SGHTA, CDR2 FQGNSA. Trimming left V 4 bases short and J 5 bases short, with 16 bases between. Profiling relied on immunoSEQ multiplex PCR, and the TCRdb table lists in-frame clones only, not all of them. This table holds some 130,000 clones, about nine tenths found once. This clonotype was obtained from an adult who received the AZD1222 COVID-19 vaccine. The gene calls are TRBV7-2 and TRBJ2-3; D uncertain. The sequences come from peripheral blood, collected 28 days after the second AZD1222 dose. CDR3 amino acids: CASSSRTGGRDTQYF. The CDR3 nucleotides read TGTGCCAGCAGCTCCCGGACGGGCGGAAGAGATACGCAGTATTTT.